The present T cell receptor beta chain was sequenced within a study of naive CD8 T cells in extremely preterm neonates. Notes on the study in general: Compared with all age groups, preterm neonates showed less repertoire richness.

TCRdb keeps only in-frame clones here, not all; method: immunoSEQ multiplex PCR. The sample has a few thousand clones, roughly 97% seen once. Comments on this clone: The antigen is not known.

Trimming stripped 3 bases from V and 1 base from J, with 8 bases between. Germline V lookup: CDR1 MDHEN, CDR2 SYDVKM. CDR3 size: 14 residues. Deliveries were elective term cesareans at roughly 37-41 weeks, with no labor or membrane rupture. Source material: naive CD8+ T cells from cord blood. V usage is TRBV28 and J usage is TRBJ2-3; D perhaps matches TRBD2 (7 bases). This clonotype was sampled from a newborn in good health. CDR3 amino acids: CASSLGGRTDTQYF. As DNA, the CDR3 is TGTGCCAGCAGTTTGGGGGGGCGCACAGATACGCAGTATTTT.